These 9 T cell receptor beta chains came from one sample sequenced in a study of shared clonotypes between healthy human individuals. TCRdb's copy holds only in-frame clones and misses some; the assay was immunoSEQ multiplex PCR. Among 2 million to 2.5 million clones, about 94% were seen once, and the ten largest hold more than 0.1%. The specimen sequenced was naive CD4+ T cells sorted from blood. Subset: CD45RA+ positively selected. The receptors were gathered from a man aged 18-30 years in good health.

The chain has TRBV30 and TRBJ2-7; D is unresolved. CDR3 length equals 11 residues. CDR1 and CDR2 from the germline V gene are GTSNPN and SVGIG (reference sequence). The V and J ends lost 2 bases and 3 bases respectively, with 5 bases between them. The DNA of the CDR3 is TGTGCCTGGAGTAGCAACTACGAGCAGTACTTC. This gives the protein CAWSSNYEQYF. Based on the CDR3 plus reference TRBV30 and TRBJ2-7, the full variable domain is SQTIHQWPATLVQPVGSPLSLECTVEGTSNPNLYWYRQAAGRGLQLLFYSVGIGQISSEVPQNLSASRPQDRQFILSSKKLLLSDSGFYLCAWSSNYEQYFGPGTRLTVT.

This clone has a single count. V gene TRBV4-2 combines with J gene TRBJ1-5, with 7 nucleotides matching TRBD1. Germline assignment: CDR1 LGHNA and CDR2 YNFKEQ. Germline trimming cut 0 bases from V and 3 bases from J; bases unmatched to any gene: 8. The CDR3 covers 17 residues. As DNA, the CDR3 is TGTGCCAGCAGCCAAGATAAGGGCAGGGGGGACAATCAGCCCCAGCATTTT. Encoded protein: CASSQDKGRGDNQPQHF.

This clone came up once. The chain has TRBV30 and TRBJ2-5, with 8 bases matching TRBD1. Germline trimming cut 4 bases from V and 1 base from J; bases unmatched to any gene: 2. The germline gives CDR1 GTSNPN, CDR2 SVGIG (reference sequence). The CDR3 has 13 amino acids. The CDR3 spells CAWNGQGQETQYF. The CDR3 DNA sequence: TGTGCCTGGAACGGACAGGGCCAAGAGACCCAGTACTTC. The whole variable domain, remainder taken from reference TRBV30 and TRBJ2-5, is SQTIHQWPATLVQPVGSPLSLECTVEGTSNPNLYWYRQAAGRGLQLLFYSVGIGQISSEVPQNLSASRPQDRQFILSSKKLLLSDSGFYLCAWNGQGQETQYFGPGTRLLVL.

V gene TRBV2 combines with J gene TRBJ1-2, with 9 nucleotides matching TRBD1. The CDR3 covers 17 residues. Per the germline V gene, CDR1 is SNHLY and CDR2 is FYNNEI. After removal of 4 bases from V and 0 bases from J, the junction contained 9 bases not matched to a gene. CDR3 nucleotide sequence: TGTGCCAGCAGTGCCCTATCAGGGACAGGGCCTAACTATGGCTACACCTTC. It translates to CASSALSGTGPNYGYTF.

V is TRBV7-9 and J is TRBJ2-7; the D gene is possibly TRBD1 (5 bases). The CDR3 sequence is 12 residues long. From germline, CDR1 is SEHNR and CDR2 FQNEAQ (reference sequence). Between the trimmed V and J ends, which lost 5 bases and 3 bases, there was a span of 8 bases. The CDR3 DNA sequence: TGTGCCAGCAGCCATGACAGCTACGAGCAGTACTTC. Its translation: CASSHDSYEQYF.

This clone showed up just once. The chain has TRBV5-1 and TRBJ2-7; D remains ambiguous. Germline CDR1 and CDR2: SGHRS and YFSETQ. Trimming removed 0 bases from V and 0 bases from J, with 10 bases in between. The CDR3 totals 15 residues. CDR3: CASSLDAVSSYEQYF. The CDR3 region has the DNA TGCGCCAGCAGCTTGGACGCGGTGAGCTCCTACGAGCAGTACTTC.

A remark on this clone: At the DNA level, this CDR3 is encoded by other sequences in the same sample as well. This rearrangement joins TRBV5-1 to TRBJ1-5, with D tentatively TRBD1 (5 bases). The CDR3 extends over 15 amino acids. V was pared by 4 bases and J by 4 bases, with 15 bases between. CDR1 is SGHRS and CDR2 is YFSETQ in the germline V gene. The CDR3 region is CASSPQGGGNQPQHF. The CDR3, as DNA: TGCGCCAGCAGCCCCCAGGGTGGCGGAAATCAGCCCCAGCATTTT. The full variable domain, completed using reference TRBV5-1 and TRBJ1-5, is KAGVTQTPRYLIKTRGQQVTLSCSPISGHRSVSWYQQTPGQGLQFLFEYFSETQRNKGNFPGRFSGRQFSNSRSEMNVSTLELGDSALYLCASSPQGGGNQPQHFGDGTRLSIL.

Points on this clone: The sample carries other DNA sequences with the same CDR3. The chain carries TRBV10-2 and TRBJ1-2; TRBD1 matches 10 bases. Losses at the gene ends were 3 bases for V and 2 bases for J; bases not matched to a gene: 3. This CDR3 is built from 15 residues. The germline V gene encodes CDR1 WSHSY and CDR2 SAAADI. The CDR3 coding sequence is TGCGCCAGCAGTGATCCGGGACAGGGGAACTATGGCTACACCTTC. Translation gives CASSDPGQGNYGYTF.

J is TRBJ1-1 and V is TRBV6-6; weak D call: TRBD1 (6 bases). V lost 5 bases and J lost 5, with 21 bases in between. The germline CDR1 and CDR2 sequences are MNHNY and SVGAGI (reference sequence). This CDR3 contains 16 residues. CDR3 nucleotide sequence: TGTGCCAGCAGTCAAGGCCCCGCGGGGGCGGAAACTGAAGCTTTCTTT. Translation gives CASSQGPAGAETEAFF.